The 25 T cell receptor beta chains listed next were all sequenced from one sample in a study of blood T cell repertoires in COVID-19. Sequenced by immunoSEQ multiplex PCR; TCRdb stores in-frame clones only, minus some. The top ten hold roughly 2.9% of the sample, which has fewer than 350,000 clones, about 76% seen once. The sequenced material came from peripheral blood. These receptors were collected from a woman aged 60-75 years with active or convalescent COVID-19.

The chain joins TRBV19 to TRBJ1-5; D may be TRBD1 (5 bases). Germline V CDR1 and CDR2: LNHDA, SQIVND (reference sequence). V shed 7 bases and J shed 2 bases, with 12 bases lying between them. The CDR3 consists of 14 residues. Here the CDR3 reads CASTRWGGNQPQHF. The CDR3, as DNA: TGTGCCAGTACCCGATGGGGGGGCAATCAGCCCCAGCATTTT.

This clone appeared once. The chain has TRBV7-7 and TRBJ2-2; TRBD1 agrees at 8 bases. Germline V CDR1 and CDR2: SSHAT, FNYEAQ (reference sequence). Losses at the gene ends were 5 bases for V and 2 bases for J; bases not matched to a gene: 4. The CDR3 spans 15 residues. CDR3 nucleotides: TGTGCCAGCAGCACCGGACAGGGAAACACCGGGGAGCTGTTTTTT. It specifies CASSTGQGNTGELFF.

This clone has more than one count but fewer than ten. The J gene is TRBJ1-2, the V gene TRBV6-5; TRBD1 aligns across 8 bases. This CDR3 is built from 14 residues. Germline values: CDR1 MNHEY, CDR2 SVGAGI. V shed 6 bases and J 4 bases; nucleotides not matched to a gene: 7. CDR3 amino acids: CASRSGGIGYGYTF. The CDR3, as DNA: TGTGCCAGCAGGTCAGGGGGCATTGGCTATGGCTACACCTTC.

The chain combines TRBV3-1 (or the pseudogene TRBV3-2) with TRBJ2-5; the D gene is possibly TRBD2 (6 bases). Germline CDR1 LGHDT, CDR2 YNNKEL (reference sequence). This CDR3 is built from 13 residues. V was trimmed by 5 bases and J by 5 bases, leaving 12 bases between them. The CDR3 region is CASSNGGGETQYF. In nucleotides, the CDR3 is TGTGCCAGCAGCAACGGGGGTGGGGAGACCCAGTACTTC.

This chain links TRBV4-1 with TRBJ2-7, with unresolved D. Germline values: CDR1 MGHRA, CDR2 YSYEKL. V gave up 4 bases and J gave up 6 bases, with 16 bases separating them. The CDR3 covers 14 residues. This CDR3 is CASSPTGYPSEQYF. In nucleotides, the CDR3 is TGCGCCAGCAGCCCGACGGGTTACCCCTCCGAGCAGTACTTC.

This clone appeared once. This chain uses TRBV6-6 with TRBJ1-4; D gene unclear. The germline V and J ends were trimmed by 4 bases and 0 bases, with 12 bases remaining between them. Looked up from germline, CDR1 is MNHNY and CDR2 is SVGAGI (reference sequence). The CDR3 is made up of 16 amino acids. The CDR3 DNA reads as TGTGCCAGCAGTTGGAAACCGGGTCCAACTAATGAAAAACTGTTTTTT. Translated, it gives CASSWKPGPTNEKLFF.

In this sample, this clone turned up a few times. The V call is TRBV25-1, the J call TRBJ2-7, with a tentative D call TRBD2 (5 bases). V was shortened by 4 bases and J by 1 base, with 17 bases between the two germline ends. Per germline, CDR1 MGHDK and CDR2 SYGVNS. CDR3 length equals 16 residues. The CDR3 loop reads CASSAQVSRDSYEQYF. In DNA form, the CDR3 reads TGTGCCAGCAGTGCGCAAGTAAGTCGGGATTCCTACGAGCAGTACTTC.

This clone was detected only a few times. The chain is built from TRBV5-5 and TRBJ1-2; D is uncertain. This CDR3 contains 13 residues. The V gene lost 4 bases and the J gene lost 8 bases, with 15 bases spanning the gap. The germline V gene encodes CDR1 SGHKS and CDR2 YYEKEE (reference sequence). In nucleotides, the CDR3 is TGTGCCAGCAGCCCGAGAAGCTCGGGAGGCTACACCTTC. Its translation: CASSPRSSGGYTF.

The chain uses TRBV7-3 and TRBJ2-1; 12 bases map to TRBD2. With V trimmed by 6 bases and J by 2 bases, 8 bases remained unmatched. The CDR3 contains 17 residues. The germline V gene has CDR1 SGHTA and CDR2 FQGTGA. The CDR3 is CASRPTSGGLTYNEQFF. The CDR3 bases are TGTGCCAGCAGACCGACTAGCGGGGGACTTACCTACAATGAGCAGTTCTTC.

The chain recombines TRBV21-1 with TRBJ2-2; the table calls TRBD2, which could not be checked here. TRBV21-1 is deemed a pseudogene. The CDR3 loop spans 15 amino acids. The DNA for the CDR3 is TGTGCCAGCAGCAGCGAAGCAACGAACACCGGGGAGCTGTTTTTT. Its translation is CASSSEATNTGELFF.

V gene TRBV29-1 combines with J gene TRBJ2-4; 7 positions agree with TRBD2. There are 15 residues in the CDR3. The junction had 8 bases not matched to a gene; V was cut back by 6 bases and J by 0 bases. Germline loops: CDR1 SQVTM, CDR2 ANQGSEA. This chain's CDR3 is CSVIGRGVAKNIQYF. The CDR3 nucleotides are TGCAGCGTGATAGGCCGGGGGGTAGCCAAAAACATTCAGTACTTC.

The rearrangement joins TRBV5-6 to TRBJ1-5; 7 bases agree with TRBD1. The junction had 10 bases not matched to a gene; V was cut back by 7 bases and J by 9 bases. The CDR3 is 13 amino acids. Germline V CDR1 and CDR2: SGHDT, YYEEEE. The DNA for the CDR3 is TGTGCCAGCCTCAGACAGGGTCCGGGGCCCCAGCATTTT. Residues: CASLRQGPGPQHF. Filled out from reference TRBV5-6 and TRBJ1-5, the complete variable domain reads DAGVTQSPTHLIKTRGQQVTLRCSPKSGHDTVSWYQQALGQGPQFIFQYYEEEERQRGNFPDRFSGHQFPNYSSELNVNALLLGDSALYLCASLRQGPGPQHFGDGTRLSIL.

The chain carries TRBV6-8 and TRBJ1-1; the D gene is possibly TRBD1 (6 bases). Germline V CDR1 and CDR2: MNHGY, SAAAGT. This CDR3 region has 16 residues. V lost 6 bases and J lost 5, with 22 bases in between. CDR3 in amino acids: CASRSQGPSHPTEAFF. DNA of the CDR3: TGTGCCAGCAGGAGCCAGGGGCCCTCCCACCCAACTGAAGCTTTCTTT.

The CDR3 coding sequence is TGTGCCAGCAGCTTAGAAGGGGCGGTGTCCTATGGCTACACCTTC. It is translated as CASSLEGAVSYGYTF. The gene calls are TRBV7-8 and TRBJ1-2; possibly TRBD1 for D (5 bases). The V end lost 1 base, the J end lost 4 bases, and 13 bases lay between the germline ends. CDR3 length: 15 residues. Germline V gene lookup returns CDR1 SGHVS and CDR2 FQNEAQ.

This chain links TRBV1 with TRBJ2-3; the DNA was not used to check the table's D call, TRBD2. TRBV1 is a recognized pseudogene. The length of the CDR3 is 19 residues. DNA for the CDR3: TGCACCAGCAGCCAAGCCTCTGGCCGGGACTCAGCTAGCACAGATACGCAGTATTTT. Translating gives CTSSQASGRDSASTDTQYF.

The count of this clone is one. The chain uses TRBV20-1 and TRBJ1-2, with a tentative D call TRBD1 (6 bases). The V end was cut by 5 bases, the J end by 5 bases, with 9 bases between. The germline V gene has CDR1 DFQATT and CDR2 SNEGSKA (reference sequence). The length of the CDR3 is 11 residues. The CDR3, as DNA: TGCAGTGCTTTTACAGGGTATGGCTACACCTTC. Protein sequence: CSAFTGYGYTF.

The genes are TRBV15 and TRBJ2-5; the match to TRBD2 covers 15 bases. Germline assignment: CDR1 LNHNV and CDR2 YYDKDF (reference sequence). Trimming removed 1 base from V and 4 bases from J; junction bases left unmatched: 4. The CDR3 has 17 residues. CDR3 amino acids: CATSRGTSGGARETQYF. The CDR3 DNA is TGTGCCACCAGCAGAGGGACTAGCGGGGGGGCCCGAGAGACCCAGTACTTC.

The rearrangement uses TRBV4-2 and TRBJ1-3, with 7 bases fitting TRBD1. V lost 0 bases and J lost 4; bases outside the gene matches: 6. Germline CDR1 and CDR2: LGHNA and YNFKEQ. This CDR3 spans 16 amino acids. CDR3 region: CASSQEEGAVGNTIYF. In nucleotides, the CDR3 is TGTGCCAGCAGCCAAGAAGAGGGGGCGGTAGGAAACACCATATATTTT.

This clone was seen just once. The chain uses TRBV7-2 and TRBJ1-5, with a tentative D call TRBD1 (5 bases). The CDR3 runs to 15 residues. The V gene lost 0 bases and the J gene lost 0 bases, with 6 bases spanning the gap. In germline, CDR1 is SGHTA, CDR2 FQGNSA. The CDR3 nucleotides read TGTGCCAGCAGCTTAGCGGGGGGTAGCAATCAGCCCCAGCATTTT. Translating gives CASSLAGGSNQPQHF.

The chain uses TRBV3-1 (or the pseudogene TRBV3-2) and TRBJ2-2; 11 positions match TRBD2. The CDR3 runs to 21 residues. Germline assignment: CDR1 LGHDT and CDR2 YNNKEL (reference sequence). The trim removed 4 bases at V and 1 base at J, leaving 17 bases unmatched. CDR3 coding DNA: TGTGCCAGCAGCCCCCCCACCTATCGACTAGCGGGGTTTCGGAACACCGGGGAGCTGTTTTTT. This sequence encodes CASSPPTYRLAGFRNTGELFF.

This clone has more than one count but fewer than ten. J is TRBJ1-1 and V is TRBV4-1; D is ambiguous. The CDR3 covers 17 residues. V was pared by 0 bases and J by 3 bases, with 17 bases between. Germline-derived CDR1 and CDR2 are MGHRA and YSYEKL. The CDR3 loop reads CASSQDEEGFLDTEAFF. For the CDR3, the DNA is TGCGCCAGCAGCCAAGATGAGGAGGGATTTTTGGACACTGAAGCTTTCTTT.

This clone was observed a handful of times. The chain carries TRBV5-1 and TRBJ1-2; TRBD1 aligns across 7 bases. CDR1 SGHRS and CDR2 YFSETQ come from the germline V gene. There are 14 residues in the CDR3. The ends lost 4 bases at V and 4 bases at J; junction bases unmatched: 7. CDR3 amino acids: CASSPRDSSYGYTF. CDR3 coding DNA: TGCGCCAGCAGCCCCCGGGACAGCAGCTATGGCTACACCTTC.

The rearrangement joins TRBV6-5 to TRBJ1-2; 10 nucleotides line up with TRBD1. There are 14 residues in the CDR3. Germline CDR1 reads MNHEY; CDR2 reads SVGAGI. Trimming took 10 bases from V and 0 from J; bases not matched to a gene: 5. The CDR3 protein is CATGDRGPNYGYTF. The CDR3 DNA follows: TGTGCCACGGGGGACAGGGGACCTAACTATGGCTACACCTTC.

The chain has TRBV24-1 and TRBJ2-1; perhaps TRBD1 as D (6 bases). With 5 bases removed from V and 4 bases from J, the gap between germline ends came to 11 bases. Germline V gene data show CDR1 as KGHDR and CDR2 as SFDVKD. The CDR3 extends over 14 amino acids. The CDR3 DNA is TGTGCCACCAGTGGACAGGACGAGTACAATGAGCAGTTCTTC. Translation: CATSGQDEYNEQFF.

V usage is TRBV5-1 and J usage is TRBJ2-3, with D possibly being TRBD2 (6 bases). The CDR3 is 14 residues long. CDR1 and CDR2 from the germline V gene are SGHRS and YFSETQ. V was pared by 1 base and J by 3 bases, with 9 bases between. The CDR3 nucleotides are TGCGCCAGCAGCTTGTGGAGGGCAACAGATACGCAGTATTTT. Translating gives CASSLWRATDTQYF.